One sample yielded the 11 T cell receptor beta chains listed below, sequenced in a study of blood T cells in healthy people across ages. A second PCR of 7 to 11 cycles used a sample-barcoded 5' primer and a J-beta primer mix. From the 5' RACE reads, TCRdb called clonotypes with MiXCR, one entry per CDR3 protein. Of about 580,000 distinct CDR3 sequences in the sample, around half were seen once. The sequenced material came from blood. The source of these receptors is a man older than 75 in good health.

The chain links TRBV7-3 to TRBJ2-3, with a weak D call TRBD2 (6 bases). V shed 1 base and J shed 1 base, with 9 bases lying between them. The CDR3 has 15 residues. Germline V lookup: CDR1 SGHTA, CDR2 FQGTGA. The CDR3 DNA is TGTGCCAGCAGCTTAATGGCGGGACGCACAGATACGCAGTATTTT. Residues: CASSLMAGRTDTQYF.

The chain is built from TRBV20-1 and TRBJ2-1; TRBD2 agrees at 12 bases. The CDR3 length is 15 residues. The germline gives CDR1 DFQATT, CDR2 SNEGSKA (reference sequence). J gave up 6 bases and V 2 bases, and 5 bases lay outside the gene matches. The CDR3 nucleotides read TGCAGTGCTAGACTAGCGGGGGGGCGAAGCAATGAGCAGTTCTTC. As protein: CSARLAGGRSNEQFF.

The chain joins TRBV15 to TRBJ2-1; D ambiguous. Between the trimmed V and J ends, which lost 4 bases and 7 bases, there was a span of 17 bases. Germline CDR1 and CDR2: LNHNV and YYDKDF (reference sequence). The CDR3 totals 15 residues. This chain's CDR3 is CATSTRLPAGNEQFF. The CDR3 DNA reads TGTGCCACCAGCACGAGACTCCCGGCCGGGAATGAGCAGTTCTTC.

This rearrangement joins TRBV30 to TRBJ2-7, with 7 bases aligning to TRBD2. CDR3 length equals 12 residues. Germline assignment: CDR1 GTSNPN and CDR2 SVGIG (reference sequence). The V and J ends lost 7 bases and 3 bases, in that order; junction bases with no gene match: 6. CDR3 sequence (DNA): TGTGCCTCGAAGCGGGGCCTCTACGAGCAGTACTTC. Its protein is CASKRGLYEQYF.

This clonotype was seen many times. J is TRBJ1-6 and V is TRBV9, with TRBD1 matching 7 bases. CDR3 length equals 15 residues. Germline-derived CDR1 and CDR2 are SGDLS and YYNGEE. V shed 3 bases and J 10 bases; nucleotides not matched to a gene: 10. The CDR3 protein is CASSGSPTGNSPLHF. CDR3 DNA sequence: TGTGCCAGCAGCGGGTCACCGACAGGGAACTCACCCCTCCACTTT. Using reference TRBV9 and TRBJ1-6 for the parts outside the CDR3, the full variable domain is DSGVTQTPKHLITATGQRVTLRCSPRSGDLSVYWYQQSLDQGLQFLIQYYNGEERAKGNILERFSAQQFPDLHSELNLSSLELGDSALYFCASSGSPTGNSPLHFGNGTRLTVT.

Only one count was recorded for this clonotype. The germline gene is not matched at one end of the junction; a read error may be the cause. V and J are TRBV4-3 and TRBJ2-5; 7 bases agree with TRBD1. CDR1 and CDR2 from the germline V gene are LGHNA and YSLEER. CDR3 length: 17 residues. CDR3 in DNA: TGCGCCTGCAGCCAAGATCTGGGACAGCTGTACCAAGAGACCCAGTACTTC. It is translated as CACSQDLGQLYQETQYF.

This clonotype was seen once. The V and J genes are TRBV10-3 and TRBJ1-5, with D possibly TRBD1 on 6 matching bases. Trimming took 4 bases from V and 5 from J, leaving 9 bases between them. CDR3 length: 13 residues. Looked up from germline, CDR1 is ENHRY and CDR2 is SYGVKD. The CDR3 nucleotides read TGTGCCATCAGTGGGACAGCAGATCAGCCCCAGCATTTT. It specifies CAISGTADQPQHF.

This clonotype was picked up many times. The chain uses TRBV6-6 and TRBJ2-1; D may correspond to TRBD1 or TRBD2 (6 bases each). CDR1 and CDR2 (germline): MNHNY, SVGAGI (reference sequence). CDR3 length equals 15 residues. Deletions cut 6 bases from V and 0 bases from J, with 12 bases between. The CDR3, as DNA: TGTGCCAGCAGCTCAGAGGGGGGCTCCTACAATGAGCAGTTCTTC. The encoded protein is CASSSEGGSYNEQFF.

The chain combines TRBV6-5 with TRBJ1-6; the D is unclear. In germline, CDR1 is MNHEY, CDR2 SVGAGI. This CDR3 region has 14 residues. Trimming cost V 6 bases and J 7 bases, with 13 bases left between them. The CDR3 loop reads CASSRVTQNSPLHF. CDR3 coding DNA: TGTGCCAGCAGCCGAGTGACACAAAATTCACCCCTCCACTTT.

In regard to this clonotype: One end of the junction varies from germline; a read error may be responsible. This rearrangement joins TRBV6-2 or TRBV6-3 to TRBJ1-2, with D uncertain. Germline lookup yields CDR1 MNHEY and CDR2 SVGEGT. The CDR3 is made up of 16 amino acids. The CDR3 is CASSYDGVGDLYGYTF. The CDR3 nucleotides are TGTGCCAGTAGTTACGACGGGGTCGGAGACCTGTATGGCTACACCTTC.

V is TRBV5-1 and J is TRBJ2-2, with D perhaps being TRBD1 or TRBD2 (6 bases each). Germline values: CDR1 SGHRS, CDR2 YFSETQ. The ends were cut back, 9 bases at V and 4 bases at J, with 16 bases in the middle. The CDR3 is 14 residues long. The chain's CDR3 is CATFDGGPTGELFF. The CDR3 region has the DNA TGCGCCACCTTTGATGGGGGGCCCACCGGGGAGCTGTTTTTT.